This T cell receptor beta chain was obtained from a study of blood T cell repertoires in COVID-19. As for the study in general: Researchers got acute and convalescent COVID-19 samples from the United States, Italy and Spain.

Sequencing used immunoSEQ multiplex PCR; TCRdb keeps in-frame clones, though not all of them. The sample includes 55,000 to 80,000 clones, around 90% of them seen just once. Germline CDR1 LGHNA, CDR2 YNFKEQ. Losses at the gene ends were 1 base for V and 3 bases for J; bases not matched to a gene: 5. The CDR3 covers 15 residues. The chain joins TRBV4-2 to TRBJ1-1, with 7 positions matching TRBD1. The receptor was isolated from a man between 45 and 60 years old with acute or convalescent COVID-19. The sequencing sample was made of peripheral blood. The CDR3: CASSQARQGDTEAFF. CDR3 in DNA: TGTGCCAGCAGCCAAGCCCGGCAGGGGGACACTGAAGCTTTCTTT.